This TCR beta chain was captured in a study of blood T cell repertoires in COVID-19 (dated by TCRdb to 2020 to 2021). In terms of the full investigation: The collaborator samples originated in the United States, Italy and Spain and spanned the acute and convalescent phases of COVID-19. The dataset comprised deeply sampled blood TCRbeta repertoires from subjects exposed to, actively infected with, or recovered from COVID-19. The repertoires were made available in a free public database intended to serve as a resource for research on the immune response to SARS-CoV-2. Samples were obtained from the ongoing ImmuneRACE study (first 160 participants) and from about 1,300 subjects provided by 6 global collaborators. Where HLA class I and class II types were available, the types were taken from metadata supplied by the sample provider, not from assay-based typing. The material from the prospective study consisted of cDNA or gDNA derived from T cells, B-cell-depleted T cells, or PBMCs. The sample metadata nearly always contained a de-identified subject ID, COVID-19 status, age in years and sex. Study-wide conclusions, independent of this receptor: How much clinical and demographic metadata was included differed by source and by participant, and the metadata was provided uncurated.

Taken from the germline V gene, the CDR1 and CDR2 loops are SGHVS and FQNEAQ. Trimming costs V 3 bases and J 5 bases, and their ends lie 13 bases apart. Reading from cysteine to phenylalanine, the CDR3 counts 14 amino acids. The retained sequence is limited to the CDR3, 42 bases, with the frame set at the first base. A second Seattle source provided samples from volunteer blood donors who had recovered from COVID-19. The collaborating institutions used their own protocols to collect whole blood in K2EDTA tubes. For TCRbeta analysis, collaborators shipped samples in one of three forms: frozen whole blood, isolated PBMCs, or DNA extracted from either of those sample types. The immunoSEQ Assay, a bias-controlled multiplex PCR, was used to amplify TCRbeta CDR3 regions from genomic DNA. In the source study's methods: Nucleated cell counts per sample were estimated from amplification of reference gene primers within the assay. Sequence reads were collapsed and filtered to measure the absolute abundance of every unique TCRbeta CDR3 rearrangement. For each sample, productive Simpson clonality was calculated as the square root of Simpson's diversity index across productive rearrangements. TCRdb stores this immuneACCESS table with in-frame sequences only. Part of the clones is absent; in the studies checked, under half of the shortfall reflects unresolved V genes, and no reason is known for the rest. V and J calls and clone size are given by that table; D and trimming were obtained from the DNA. This sample gives 200,000 to 250,000 clones in total; 86% of them show up just once. In total, the top ten clones hold 2% to 2.5% of the sample.

In the case of this clone: Its antigen has not been determined. No qualities accompany the bases; no much larger clone lies one base away.

The TCR sequence derives from a man aged 25-40 years who had recovered from COVID-19. This chain is built from TRBV7-8 and TRBJ1-1; matching of 5 bases hints at TRBD1 as the D gene. Sequencing input: peripheral blood. The CDR3 sequence is CASSFGGSWTEAFF. In nucleotides, the sequence is TGTGCCAGCAGCTTCGGGGGTTCGTGGACTGAAGCTTTCTTT.